The T cell receptor (beta chain) under discussion was sequenced for a study of blood T cell repertoires in COVID-19. In the source study's methods: Using reference gene primer amplification, nucleated cell counts were estimated. The assay was immunoSEQ multiplex PCR, and TCRdb's table has in-frame clones only and misses some. The V and J calls and clone size were taken over from that table, and D and trimming were inferred from the DNA. The data contain about 49,000 clones, over 65% of them singletons. The germline V gene encodes CDR1 MDHEN and CDR2 SYDVKM. This CDR3 has 15 residues. V shed 7 bases, J shed 3 bases, and the junction held 8 bases outside the gene matches.

J is TRBJ1-4 and V is TRBV28; 7 bases are shared with TRBD1. Sequences were obtained from peripheral blood. The source is a woman aged 70-85 years with acute or convalescent COVID-19. For the CDR3, the DNA is TGTGCCAGCACCCTAGGGGGCGCGGCTAATGAAAAACTGTTTTTT. Protein sequence: CASTLGGAANEKLFF.